Listed here is a single TCR beta chain. With V trimmed by 4 bases and J by 2 bases, 11 bases remained unmatched. This CDR3 region has 17 residues. Germline V CDR1 and CDR2: LGHDT, YNNKEL (reference sequence). Authors' data handling: Quantification of nucleated cells was approximated via reference gene primer amplification. The assay was immunoSEQ multiplex PCR, and TCRdb's table has in-frame clones only and misses some. From that table come the V and J calls and clone size; the DNA was used to work out D and trimming. This table holds around 300,000 clones, 85% to 90% found once. Residents of 20 to 25 US areas, aged roughly 18 to 89 years, made up the participants. The data were obtained in a study of blood T cell repertoires in COVID-19. About the study: The origin of the acute and convalescent COVID-19 samples was the United States, Italy and Spain. The analysed material was cDNA or gDNA that came from T cells, B-cell-depleted T cells, or PBMCs.

The chain joins TRBV3-1 (or the pseudogene TRBV3-2) to TRBJ2-3, with 8 bases identical to TRBD2. What was sequenced was PBMCs or T cells enriched from blood (not recorded which). The clonotype originates from a woman under 30 who had recovered from COVID-19. CDR3 region: CASSLRYASGLTDTQYF. The CDR3 nucleotides are TGTGCCAGCAGCCTAAGATATGCTAGCGGGCTCACAGATACGCAGTATTTT.